These 11 T cell receptor beta chains share one sample of origin, sequenced in a study of T cells in Graves' hyperthyroidism and ophthalmopathy. TCR beta CDR3 regions were amplified from RNA transcripts. During a first-round RT-PCR of the TCR CDR3, the HTBI primer set was used. TCRdb reanalysed the multiplex PCR reads using MiXCR and keeps one entry per CDR3 protein. The table shows some 700,000 distinct CDR3 sequences, with approximately 15% occurring only once. The sequencing sample was made of blood. The receptors derive from a man between 45 and 60 years old with Graves' hyperthyroidism.

The table lists this clonotype with many counts. This chain uses TRBV30 with TRBJ2-5, with D unresolved. CDR3 length equals 10 residues. Germline V gives CDR1 GTSNPN, CDR2 SVGIG (reference sequence). The ends were cut back, 3 bases at V and 1 base at J, with 0 bases in the middle. The CDR3 region is CAWSQETQYF. The CDR3 bases are TGTGCCTGGAGCCAAGAGACCCAGTACTTC.

This clonotype occurred a few times. The chain is built from TRBV19 and TRBJ1-5; D gene ambiguous. V was shortened by 11 bases and J by 0 bases, with 14 bases between the two germline ends. The V gene's germline CDR1 is LNHDA and CDR2 SQIVND (reference sequence). CDR3 length: 14 residues. The CDR3 DNA sequence: TGTGCCGTACGCCAAAGGGATAGCAATCAGCCCCAGCATTTT. It is translated as CAVRQRDSNQPQHF.

The table lists this clonotype with many counts. The CDR3, as DNA: TGTGCCAGCAGTCTCTATACAACCCGACAGGGGCATAATTCACCCCTCCACTTT. The encoded protein is CASSLYTTRQGHNSPLHF. The chain is built from TRBV28 and TRBJ1-6, with 8 bases fitting TRBD1. J gave up 5 bases and V 5 bases, and 14 bases lay outside the gene matches. Germline lookup yields CDR1 MDHEN and CDR2 SYDVKM. CDR3 length: 18 amino acids.

This clonotype occurred a few times. This chain links TRBV3-1 with TRBJ2-1, with D possibly TRBD2 on 6 matching bases. Trimming pared 7 bases from V and 3 bases from J, leaving 19 bases between. Germline V gene sequence: CDR1 LGHDT, CDR2 YNNKEL (reference sequence). The CDR3 is 16 amino acids. In DNA, the CDR3 is TGTGCCAGCACCCCTTTGGGGGTAGCGGACTACAATGAGCAGTTCTTC. As protein: CASTPLGVADYNEQFF.

The chain links TRBV7-9 to TRBJ2-1, with TRBD1 as a possible D gene (5 bases). The CDR3 covers 12 residues. Trimming removed 1 base at V and 12 bases at J, with 10 bases between. The germline V gene encodes CDR1 SEHNR and CDR2 FQNEAQ (reference sequence). The CDR3 sequence: CASSLESRVQFF. The CDR3 coding sequence is TGTGCCAGCAGCTTAGAGAGCAGGGTGCAGTTCTTC.

This clonotype was counted ten times or more. CDR3 sequence reads: CASRGRGLQPEAFF. CDR3 coding DNA: TGTGCCAGCAGGGGACGGGGGCTTCAGCCTGAAGCTTTCTTT. This chain links TRBV12-3 or TRBV12-4 with TRBJ1-1; possibly TRBD1 for D (6 bases). Trimming took off 6 bases at V and 6 bases at J, with 17 bases between the two ends. This CDR3 contains 14 residues.

This clonotype has a count of ten or more. This sequence joins TRBV13 and TRBJ2-7; 14 bases fit TRBD2. Trimming at V came to 6 bases and at J to 6 bases, leaving 10 bases not matched to a gene. Germline assignment: CDR1 PRHDT and CDR2 FYEKMQ (reference sequence). This CDR3 region has 16 residues. CDR3 region: CASSSLGTSGRGEQYF. CDR3 nucleotide sequence: TGTGCCAGCAGTTCTCTCGGGACTAGCGGGAGAGGCGAGCAGTACTTC.

This clonotype occurred a few times. The chain links TRBV11-2 to TRBJ2-1, with TRBD2 matching 8 bases. The junction had 12 bases not matched to a gene; V was cut back by 5 bases and J by 6 bases. The germline V gene encodes CDR1 SGHAT and CDR2 FQNNGV. CDR3 length: 16 amino acids. The CDR3 here is CASSPISGSMGNEQFF. The CDR3, as DNA: TGTGCCAGCAGCCCAATCAGCGGGAGTATGGGCAATGAGCAGTTCTTC.

This clonotype occurred many times. The CDR3 sequence: CASSTPIGQGALHEQFF. The CDR3 DNA sequence: TGTGCCAGCAGCACCCCGATTGGACAGGGGGCTCTTCATGAGCAGTTCTTC. V is TRBV7-2 and J is TRBJ2-1; TRBD1 agrees at 11 bases. CDR1 SGHTA and CDR2 FQGNSA come from the germline V gene. Losses at the gene ends were 5 bases for V and 8 bases for J; bases not matched to a gene: 14. The CDR3 is made up of 17 amino acids.

The genes are TRBV5-6 and TRBJ2-3, with 7 positions matching TRBD2. Unmatched junction bases numbered 10, after V lost 5 bases and J lost 4 bases. This CDR3 region has 15 residues. CDR1 is SGHDT and CDR2 is YYEEEE in the germline V gene. The DNA of the CDR3 is TGTGCCAGCAGGGAGACGGGAGGCCCCCCAGATACGCAGTATTTT. It specifies CASRETGGPPDTQYF.

The chain joins TRBV28 to TRBJ2-1; the match to TRBD1 covers 8 bases. This CDR3 is 15 amino acids long. Germline V gives CDR1 MDHEN, CDR2 SYDVKM. J lost 6 bases, V lost 5 bases, and 9 bases had no gene match. The CDR3 region is CASSEAGTGPNEQFF. CDR3 bases: TGTGCCAGCAGTGAGGCCGGGACAGGACCCAATGAGCAGTTCTTC.